One T cell receptor beta chain is described in this entry. The antigen is unknown. TCRdb recomputed calls from the 5' RACE reads with MiXCR, one row per CDR3 protein. The sample carries 400,000 to 650,000 distinct CDR3 sequences, less than 25% recorded once. These data originate in a study of identical twins. This CDR3 is built from 15 residues. CDR1 and CDR2 from the germline V gene are MGHDK and SYGVNS. Germline trimming cut 6 bases from V and 1 base from J; bases unmatched to any gene: 7. Study results and limitations: Findings came from cross-sectional statistics, without long-term follow-up of donors.

These data were also reused for a study on T cells expressing NK-cell markers. From that second work: In a handful of donors, dominant NKG2C+ clonotypes were about 1.0-7.0% of CD8+ T cells.

The V call is TRBV25-1, the J call TRBJ2-7; 9 bases match TRBD1. Sequencing was carried out using CD4+ T cells sorted from blood. The TCR originated in a woman between 18 and 29 years old in good health. The DNA of the CDR3 is TGTGCCAGCAGAGCATACGGGACAGGGTCCTACGAGCAGTACTTC. Residues: CASRAYGTGSYEQYF.